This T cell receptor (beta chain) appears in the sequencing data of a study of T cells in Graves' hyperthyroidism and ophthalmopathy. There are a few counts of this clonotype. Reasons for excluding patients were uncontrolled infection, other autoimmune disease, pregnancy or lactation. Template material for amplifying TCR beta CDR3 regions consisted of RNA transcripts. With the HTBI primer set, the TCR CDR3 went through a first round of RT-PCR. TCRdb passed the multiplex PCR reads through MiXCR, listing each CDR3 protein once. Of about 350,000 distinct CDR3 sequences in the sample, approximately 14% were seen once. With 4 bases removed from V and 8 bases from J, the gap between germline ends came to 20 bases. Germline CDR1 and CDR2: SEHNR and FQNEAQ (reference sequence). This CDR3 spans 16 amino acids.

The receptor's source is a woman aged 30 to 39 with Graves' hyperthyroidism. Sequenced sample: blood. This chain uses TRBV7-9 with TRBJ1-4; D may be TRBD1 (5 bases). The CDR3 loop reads CASSSKQGKFSEKLFF. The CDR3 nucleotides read TGTGCCAGCAGCTCCAAGCAGGGAAAGTTCAGCGAAAAACTGTTTTTT.